The 7 T cell receptor beta chains below were found in one sample sequenced in a study of Graves' ophthalmopathy and Graves' hyperthyroidism. The authors amplified TCR beta CDR3 regions from RNA transcripts. An initial RT-PCR round employing HTBI primers preceded a second-round multiplex PCR. TCRdb reanalysed the multiplex PCR reads using MiXCR and keeps one entry per CDR3 protein. The profile shows 580,000 or so distinct CDR3 sequences, roughly 40% of them singletons. Sequenced material: peripheral blood or thyroid tissue (not recorded which). These receptors all come from an adult man with Graves' hyperthyroidism.

This clonotype was seen ten or more times. The chain joins TRBV15 to TRBJ1-4, with a weak D call TRBD1 (5 bases). Germline loops: CDR1 LNHNV, CDR2 YYDKDF (reference sequence). Trimming took 4 bases from V and 7 from J, leaving 13 bases between them. The CDR3 is 14 amino acids. DNA of the CDR3: TGTGCCACCAGCAACCGGGACCGAGCTGAAAAACTGTTTTTT. Translated, it gives CATSNRDRAEKLFF.

In its sample, this clonotype was seen a few times. The chain recombines TRBV7-9 with TRBJ2-2; D is ambiguous. This CDR3 has 15 amino acids. With 5 bases removed from V and 4 bases from J, the gap between germline ends came to 14 bases. Germline V gene lookup returns CDR1 SEHNR and CDR2 FQNEAQ (reference sequence). CDR3 nucleotides: TGTGCCAGCAGCCCCCCCTCAGGCGGCACCGGGGAGCTGTTTTTT. It codes for CASSPPSGGTGELFF.

This clonotype was seen at least ten times. The V call is TRBV6-6, the J call TRBJ2-5, with a possible D match to TRBD1 (5 bases). Trimming removed 0 bases from V and 1 base from J, with 12 bases in between. This CDR3 region has 16 residues. Per the germline V gene, CDR1 is MNHNY and CDR2 is SVGAGI (reference sequence). CDR3 amino acids: CASSYSMVGAQETQYF. DNA of the CDR3: TGTGCCAGCAGTTACTCGATGGTTGGGGCCCAAGAGACCCAGTACTTC.

V is TRBV2 and J is TRBJ2-6; TRBD2 matches 8 bases. J gave up 5 bases and V 6 bases, and 3 bases lay outside the gene matches. Germline assignment: CDR1 SNHLY and CDR2 FYNNEI. This CDR3 has 14 residues. Here the CDR3 DNA reads TGTGCCAGCAGCGGGGGGGTTTGGGCCAACGTCCTGACTTTC. Translating it yields CASSGGVWANVLTF. Together with reference TRBV2 and TRBJ2-6, the CDR3 gives the full variable domain: EPEVTQTPSHQVTQMGQEVILRCVPISNHLYFYWYRQILGQKVEFLVSFYNNEISEKSEIFDDQFSVERPDGSNFTLKIRSTKLEDSAMYFCASSGGVWANVLTFGAGSRLTVL.

In the case of this clonotype: Germline and junction disagree at one end, which may indicate a read error. The CDR3 DNA follows: TGTGCTAGCAGCTTAGGGCCAGAATACAATGAGCAGTTCTTC. Translated: CASSLGPEYNEQFF. The chain uses TRBV7-7 and TRBJ2-1; D gene uncertain. Germline V gene data show CDR1 as SSHAT and CDR2 as FNYEAQ (reference sequence). The CDR3 covers 14 residues. The whole variable domain, filled in from reference TRBV7-7 and TRBJ2-1, reads GAGVSQSPRYKVTKRGQDVTLRCDPISSHATLYWYQQALGQGPEFLTYFNYEAQPDKSGLPSDRFSAERPEGSISTLTIQRTEQRDSAMYRCASSLGPEYNEQFFGPGTRLTVL.

The chain links TRBV29-1 to TRBJ2-7; no clear D. V was cut by 6 bases and J by 3 bases, with 18 bases left in between. The V gene's germline CDR1 is SQVTM and CDR2 ANQGSEA. The CDR3 consists of 14 residues. The CDR3 DNA follows: TGCAGCGTCGCGGTTGGTGGGTCGGTCTACGAGCAGTACTTC. Protein product: CSVAVGGSVYEQYF.

Comment on this clonotype: A much larger clonotype is one base distant, so this may be a read error. This chain connects TRBV6-6 to TRBJ2-2; 10 bases agree with TRBD2. Germline loops: CDR1 MNHNY, CDR2 SVGAGI (reference sequence). The CDR3 is 16 amino acids. Written as DNA, the CDR3 is TGTGCCAGCAGTTATACTAGCGGGGCGAACACCGGGGAGCTGCTTTTT. Translated, it gives CASSYTSGANTGELLF.